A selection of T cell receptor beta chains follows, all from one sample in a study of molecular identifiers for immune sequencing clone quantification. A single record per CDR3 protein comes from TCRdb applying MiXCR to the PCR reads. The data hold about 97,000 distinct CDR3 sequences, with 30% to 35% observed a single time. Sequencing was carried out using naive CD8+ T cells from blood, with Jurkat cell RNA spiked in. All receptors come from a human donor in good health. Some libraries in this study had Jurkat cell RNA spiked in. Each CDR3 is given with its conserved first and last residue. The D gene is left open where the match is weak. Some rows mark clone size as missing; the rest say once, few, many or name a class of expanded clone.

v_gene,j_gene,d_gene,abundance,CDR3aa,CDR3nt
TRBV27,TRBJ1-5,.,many,CASSLGPNQPQHF,TGTGCCAGCAGTTTAGGGCCTAATCAGCCCCAGCATTTT
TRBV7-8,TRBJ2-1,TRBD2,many,CASSPEGLEQFF,TGTGCCAGCAGCCCCGAGGGACTAGAGCAGTTCTTC
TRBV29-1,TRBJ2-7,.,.,CSVANGRGYEQYF,TGCAGCGTTGCTAACGGCAGGGGCTACGAGCAGTACTTC
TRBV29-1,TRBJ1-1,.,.,CSVEESMITEAFF,TGCAGCGTGGAGGAGTCCATGATCACTGAAGCTTTCTTT
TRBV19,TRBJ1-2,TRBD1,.,CASTPGQTNYGYTF,TGTGCCAGTACCCCGGGACAGACAAACTATGGCTACACCTTC
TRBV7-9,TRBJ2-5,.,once,CDSSPVEAQYF,TGTGACAGCAGCCCTGTCGAGGCCCAGTACTTC
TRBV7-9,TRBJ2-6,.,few,CASSPPGAGANVLTF,TGTGCCAGCAGCCCTCCCGGCGCCGGGGCCAACGTCCTGACTTTC
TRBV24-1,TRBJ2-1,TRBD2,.,CATSEASGSSAYNEQFF,TGTGCCACCAGTGAGGCTAGCGGGAGCTCGGCTTACAATGAGCAGTTCTTC
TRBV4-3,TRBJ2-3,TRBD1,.,CASRQGALGDTQYF,TGCGCCAGCCGCCAGGGGGCGTTGGGAGATACGCAGTATTTT
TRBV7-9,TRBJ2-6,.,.,CASSPDSGANVLTF,TGTGCCAGCAGCCCAGACTCTGGGGCCAACGTCCTGACTTTC
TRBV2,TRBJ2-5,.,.,CASSEGFKETQYF,TGTGCCAGCAGTGAAGGATTTAAAGAGACCCAGTACTTC
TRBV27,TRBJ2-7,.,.,CASSLSPWGSEQYF,TGTGCCAGCAGTTTATCACCATGGGGCAGCGAGCAGTACTTC
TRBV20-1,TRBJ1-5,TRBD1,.,CSASPGTAYSNRPQHF,TGCAGTGCTAGTCCCGGGACAGCCTATAGCAATCGGCCCCAGCATTTT
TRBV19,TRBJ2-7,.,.,CASSGRAEQYF,TGTGCCAGTAGTGGCCGGGCCGAGCAGTACTTC
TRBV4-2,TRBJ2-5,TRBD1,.,CASSQAPGTGGQETQYF,TGTGCCAGCAGCCAAGCACCCGGGACAGGGGGCCAAGAGACCCAGTACTTC
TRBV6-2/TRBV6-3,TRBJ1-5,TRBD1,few,CASSDREYQPQHF,TGTGCCAGCAGCGACAGGGAGTATCAGCCCCAGCATTTT
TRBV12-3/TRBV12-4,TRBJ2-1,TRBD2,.,CASRGLSHYNEQFF,TGTGCCAGCCGGGGACTATCCCATTACAATGAGCAGTTCTTC
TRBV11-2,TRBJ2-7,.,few,CASSLGVPGEQYF,TGTGCCAGCAGCTTAGGAGTACCCGGCGAGCAGTACTTC
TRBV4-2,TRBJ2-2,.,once,CASCSRAPGTGELFF,TGTGCCAGCTGTTCCAGGGCACCAGGCACCGGGGAGCTGTTTTTT
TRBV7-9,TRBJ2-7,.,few,CASSSESSYEQYF,TGTGCCAGCAGCTCCGAGAGCTCCTACGAGCAGTACTTC
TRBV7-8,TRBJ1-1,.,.,CASSPPSGSEAFF,TGTGCCAGCAGCCCGCCGTCGGGCTCTGAAGCTTTCTTT
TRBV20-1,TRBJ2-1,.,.,CSARDRDGINEQFF,TGCAGTGCTAGAGATCGTGACGGGATCAATGAGCAGTTCTTC